The source of this T cell receptor (beta chain) is a study of blood T cell repertoires in COVID-19. The wider study: Researchers got acute and convalescent COVID-19 samples from the United States, Italy and Spain.

This clone was detected only once. Clones were read by immunoSEQ multiplex PCR, and TCRdb kept only the in-frame ones, dropping some. Seen here are 150,000 to 200,000 clones, about three quarters observed once, and the top ten hold roughly 8.3%. V was shortened by 3 bases and J by 2 bases, with 13 bases between the two germline ends. The CDR3 covers 16 residues. CDR1 is SNHLY and CDR2 is FYNNEI in the germline V gene. The chain carries TRBV2 and TRBJ1-4, with D possibly being TRBD1 (6 bases). This sequence was found in a man in his sixties with acute or convalescent COVID-19. The sample taken for sequencing was peripheral blood. The CDR3 DNA sequence: TGTGCCAGCAGTGAGGGGGGGCTGGGGACTAATGAAAAACTGTTTTTT. Translation: CASSEGGLGTNEKLFF.